This T cell receptor (beta chain) is drawn from a study of CXCR3-negative and CXCR3-positive naive CD8 T cells. The overall study: Sequencing yielded 140 million or so TRB reads, roughly 1.5 +/- 0.3 million per library. General study findings and limits: Naive cells that were CXCR3-positive had more hydrophobic TRB CDR3s (compared with CXCR3-negative naive cells). Similar levels of surface CD5 were seen between naive subsets; TCR strength was inferred from TRB CDR3 properties.

The authors gated naive CD8+ T cells as CD45RO-CCR7+CD27+CD95-. The germline V gene encodes CDR1 DFQATT and CDR2 SNEGSKA (reference sequence). This CDR3 has 13 residues. The method, 5' RACE with UMI labels, was used to prepare the TRB cDNA libraries. TCRdb reprocessed the 5' RACE reads and keeps a single row for each CDR3 protein, giving no DNA. The sample data list over 100,000 distinct CDR3 sequences. Concerning this clonotype: The antigen remains undetermined.

The chain combines TRBV20-1 with TRBJ2-7. This TCR derives from a human donor in good health. Some clones in this sample may be carry-over from other donors' samples. Source material: naive CXCR3+ CD8+ T cells from blood. Subset given: CD45RO-CCR7+CD27+CD95- naive CD8+ T cells expressing CXCR3 (TNR3+). This chain's CDR3 is CSARGLYSYEQYF.